This T cell receptor beta chain comes out of a study of regulatory T cells in long-lasting Graves disease. The study, taken as a whole, reports: Persistent disease showed a preference for TRBV28, TRBJ1-2 and TRBJ2-5.

Time point indicated: persistent/refractory GD, antithyroid drugs over 5 years with positive TRAb. There was RNA extracted from PBMCs, and the TCR library was made from it. Graves' disease diagnoses used American Thyroid Association guidelines. As concerns this clonotype: The antigen remains unidentified.

Between the trimmed V and J ends, which lost 4 bases and 0 bases, there was a span of 6 bases. CDR3 length: 14 residues. In germline, CDR1 is LGHDT, CDR2 YNNKEL (reference sequence). Combining iRepertoire HTBI primers with Arm-PCR of CDR3 regions, the authors built TCR beta libraries. TCRdb reprocessed the multiplex PCR reads with MiXCR, giving one entry per CDR3 protein. The sample contains 500,000 to 800,000 distinct CDR3 sequences, 30% of which appear only once. The chain couples TRBV3-1 to TRBJ2-2, with D unresolved. The source is a female donor with Graves disease. The specimen comprised peripheral blood mononuclear cells (PBMCs), sampled when the disease was refractory, from a patient treated with antithyroid drugs. The CDR3 nucleotides read TGTGCCAGCAGCCCGACCGCGAACACCGGGGAGCTGTTTTTT. Translating it yields CASSPTANTGELFF.